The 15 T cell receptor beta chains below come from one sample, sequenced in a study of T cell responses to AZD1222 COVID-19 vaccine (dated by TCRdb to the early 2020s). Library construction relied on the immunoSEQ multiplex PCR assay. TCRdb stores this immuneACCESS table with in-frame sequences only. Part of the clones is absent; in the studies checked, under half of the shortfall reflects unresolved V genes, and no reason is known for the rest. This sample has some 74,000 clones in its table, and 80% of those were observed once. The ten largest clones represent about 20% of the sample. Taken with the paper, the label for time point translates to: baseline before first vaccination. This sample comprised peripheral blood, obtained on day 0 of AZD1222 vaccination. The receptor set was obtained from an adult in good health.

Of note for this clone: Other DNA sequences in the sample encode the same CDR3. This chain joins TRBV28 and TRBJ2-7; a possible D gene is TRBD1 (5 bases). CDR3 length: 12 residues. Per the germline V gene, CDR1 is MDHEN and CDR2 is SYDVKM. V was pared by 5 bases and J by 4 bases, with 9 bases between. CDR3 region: CASSLGVYEQYF. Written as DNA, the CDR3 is TGTGCCAGCAGTCTAGGGGTTTACGAGCAGTACTTC. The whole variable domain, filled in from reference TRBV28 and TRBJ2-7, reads DVKVTQSSRYLVKRTGEKVFLECVQDMDHENMFWYRQDPGLGLRLIYFSYDVKMKEKGDIPEGYSVSREKKERFSLILESASTNQTSMYLCASSLGVYEQYFGPGTRLTVT.

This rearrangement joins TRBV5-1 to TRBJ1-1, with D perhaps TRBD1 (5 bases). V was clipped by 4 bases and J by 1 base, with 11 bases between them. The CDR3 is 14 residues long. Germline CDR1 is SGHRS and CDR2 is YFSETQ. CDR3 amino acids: CASSTDIENTEAFF. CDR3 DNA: TGCGCCAGCAGCACGGACATTGAGAACACTGAAGCTTTCTTT.

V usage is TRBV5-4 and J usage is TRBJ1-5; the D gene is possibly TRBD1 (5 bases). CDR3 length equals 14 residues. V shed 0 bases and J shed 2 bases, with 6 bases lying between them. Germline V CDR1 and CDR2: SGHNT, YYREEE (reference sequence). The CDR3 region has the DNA TGTGCCAGCAGCTTGGGAGGGGGCAATCAGCCCCAGCATTTT. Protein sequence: CASSLGGGNQPQHF.

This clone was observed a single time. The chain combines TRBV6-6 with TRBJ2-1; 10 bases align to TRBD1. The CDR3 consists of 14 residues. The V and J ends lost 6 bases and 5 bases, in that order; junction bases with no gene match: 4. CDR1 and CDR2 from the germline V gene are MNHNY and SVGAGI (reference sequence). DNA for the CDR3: TGTGCCAGCAGCCCGGGACAGGGGAACAATGAGCAGTTCTTC. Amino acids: CASSPGQGNNEQFF.

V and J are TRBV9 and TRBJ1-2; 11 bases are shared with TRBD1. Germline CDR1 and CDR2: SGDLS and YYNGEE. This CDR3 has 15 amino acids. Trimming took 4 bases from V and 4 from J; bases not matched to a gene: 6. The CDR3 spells CASSPLGTGGYGYTF. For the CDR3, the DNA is TGTGCCAGCAGCCCGTTGGGGACAGGGGGCTATGGCTACACCTTC. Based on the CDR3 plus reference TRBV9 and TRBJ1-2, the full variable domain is DSGVTQTPKHLITATGQRVTLRCSPRSGDLSVYWYQQSLDQGLQFLIQYYNGEERAKGNILERFSAQQFPDLHSELNLSSLELGDSALYFCASSPLGTGGYGYTFGSGTRLTVV.

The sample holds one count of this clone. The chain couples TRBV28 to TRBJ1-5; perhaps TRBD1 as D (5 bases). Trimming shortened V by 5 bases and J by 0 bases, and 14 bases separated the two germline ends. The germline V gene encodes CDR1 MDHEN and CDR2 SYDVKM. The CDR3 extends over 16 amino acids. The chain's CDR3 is CASSLGPIYSNQPQHF. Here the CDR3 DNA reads TGTGCCAGCAGTCTGGGACCTATTTATAGCAATCAGCCCCAGCATTTT.

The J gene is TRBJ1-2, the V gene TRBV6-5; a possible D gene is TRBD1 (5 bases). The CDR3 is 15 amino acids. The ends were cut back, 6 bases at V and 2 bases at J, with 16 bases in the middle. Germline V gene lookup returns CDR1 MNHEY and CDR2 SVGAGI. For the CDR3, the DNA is TGTGCCAGCAGCCCCATTCGTGGGGGGAACTATGGCTACACCTTC. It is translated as CASSPIRGGNYGYTF.

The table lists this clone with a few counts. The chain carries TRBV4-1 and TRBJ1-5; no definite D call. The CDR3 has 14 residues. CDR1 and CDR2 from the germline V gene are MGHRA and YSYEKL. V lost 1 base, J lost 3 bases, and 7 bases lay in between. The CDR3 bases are TGCGCCAGCAGCCAAGGCCTGCTCAATCAGCCCCAGCATTTT. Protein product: CASSQGLLNQPQHF.

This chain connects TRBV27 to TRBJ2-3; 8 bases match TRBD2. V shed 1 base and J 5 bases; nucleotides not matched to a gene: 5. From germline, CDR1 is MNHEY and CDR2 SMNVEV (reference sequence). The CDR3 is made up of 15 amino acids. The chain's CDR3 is CASSLLRGDQDTQYF. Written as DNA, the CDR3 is TGTGCCAGCAGTTTATTGCGGGGGGACCAAGATACGCAGTATTTT.

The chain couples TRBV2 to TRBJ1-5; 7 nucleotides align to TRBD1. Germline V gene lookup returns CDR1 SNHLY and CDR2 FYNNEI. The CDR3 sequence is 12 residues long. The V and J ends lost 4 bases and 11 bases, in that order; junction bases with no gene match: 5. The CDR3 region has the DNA TGTGCCAGCAGTGTGGACAGGCCCTCCCAGCATTTT. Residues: CASSVDRPSQHF.

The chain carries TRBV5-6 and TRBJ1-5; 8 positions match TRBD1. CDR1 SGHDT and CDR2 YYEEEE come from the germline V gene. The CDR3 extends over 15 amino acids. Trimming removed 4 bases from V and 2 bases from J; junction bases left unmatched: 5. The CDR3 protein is CASSPGGAGNQPQHF. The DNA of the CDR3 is TGTGCCAGCAGCCCAGGGGGCGCGGGCAATCAGCCCCAGCATTTT.

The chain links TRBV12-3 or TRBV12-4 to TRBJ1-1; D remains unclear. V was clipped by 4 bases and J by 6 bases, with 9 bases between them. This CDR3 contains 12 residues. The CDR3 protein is CASSYFRAEAFF. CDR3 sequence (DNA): TGTGCCAGCAGTTATTTCCGCGCTGAAGCTTTCTTT.

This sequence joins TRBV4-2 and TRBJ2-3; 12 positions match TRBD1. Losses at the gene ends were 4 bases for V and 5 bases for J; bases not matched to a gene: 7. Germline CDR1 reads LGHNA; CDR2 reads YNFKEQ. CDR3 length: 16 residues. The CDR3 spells CASSPRDRGPEDTQYF. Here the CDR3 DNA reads TGTGCCAGCAGCCCCCGGGACAGGGGGCCCGAAGATACGCAGTATTTT.

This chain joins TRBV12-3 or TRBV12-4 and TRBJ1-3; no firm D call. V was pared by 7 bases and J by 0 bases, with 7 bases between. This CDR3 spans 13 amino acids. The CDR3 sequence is CASKEGSGNTIYF. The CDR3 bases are TGTGCCAGCAAAGAGGGCTCTGGAAACACCATATATTTT.

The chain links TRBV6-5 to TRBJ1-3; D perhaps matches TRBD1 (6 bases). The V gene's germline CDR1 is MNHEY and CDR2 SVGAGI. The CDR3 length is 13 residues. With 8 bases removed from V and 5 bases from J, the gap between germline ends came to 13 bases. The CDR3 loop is CASGQGTRNTIYF. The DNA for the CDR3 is TGTGCCAGCGGGCAGGGGACGAGAAACACCATATATTTT.